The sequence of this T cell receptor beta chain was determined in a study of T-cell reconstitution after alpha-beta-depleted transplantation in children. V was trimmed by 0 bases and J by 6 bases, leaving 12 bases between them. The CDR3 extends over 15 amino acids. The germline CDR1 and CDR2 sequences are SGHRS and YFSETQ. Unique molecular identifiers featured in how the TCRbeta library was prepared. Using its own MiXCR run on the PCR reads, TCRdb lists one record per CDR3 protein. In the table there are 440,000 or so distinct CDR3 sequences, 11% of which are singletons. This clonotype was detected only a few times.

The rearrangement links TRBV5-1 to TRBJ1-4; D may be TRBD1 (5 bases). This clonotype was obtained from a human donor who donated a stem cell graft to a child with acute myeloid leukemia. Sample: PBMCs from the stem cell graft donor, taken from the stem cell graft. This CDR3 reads CASSLAGDSYEKLFF. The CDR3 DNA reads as TGCGCCAGCAGCTTGGCGGGGGACTCTTATGAAAAACTGTTTTTT.